This T cell receptor beta chain was obtained from a study of blood T cell repertoires in COVID-19. Cohorts were based on clinical histories the participants reported. Trimming cost V 0 bases and J 2 bases, with 15 bases left between them. The CDR3 is 16 amino acids. The germline gives CDR1 SGHRS, CDR2 YFSETQ. Authors' analysis steps: Reference gene primer amplification gave estimated nucleated cell counts. The table came from immunoSEQ multiplex PCR; TCRdb's copy has only in-frame clones and leaves some out. That table gives V, J and clone size, and the DNA gave D and trimming. This table has 150,000 or so clones, around four fifths appearing once.

The sample consisted of PBMCs or T cells enriched from blood (not recorded which). This TCR came from a woman aged 55-69 years who had recovered from COVID-19. The chain links TRBV5-1 to TRBJ2-7; perhaps TRBD2 as D (6 bases). Here the CDR3 DNA reads TGCGCCAGCAGCTTGGTCCCGGGCGGGGCCACCTACGAGCAGTACTTC. Amino acid sequence: CASSLVPGGATYEQYF.